This T cell receptor (beta chain) was recorded in a study of T-cell reconstitution after alpha-beta-depleted transplantation in children. Unique molecular identifiers were incorporated when the TCRbeta library was constructed. Via MiXCR, TCRdb re-called the PCR reads, giving one row per CDR3 protein. The table has around 400,000 distinct CDR3 sequences, roughly a tenth seen once. V was pared by 3 bases and J by 1 base, with 8 bases between. The CDR3 extends over 14 amino acids. CDR1 is ENHRY, CDR2 SYGVKD, per germline. The receptor was derived from a human donor who donated a stem cell graft to a child with acute myeloid leukemia. Material: PBMCs from the stem cell graft donor, obtained from the stem cell graft. J is TRBJ2-3 and V is TRBV10-3; D remains unclear. CDR3 residues: CAISDARGTDTQYF. CDR3 coding DNA: TGTGCCATCAGTGACGCCCGCGGCACAGATACGCAGTATTTT.